This T cell receptor beta chain was retrieved from a study of early T cells in non-severe SARS-CoV-2 infection. The sample holds many counts of this clonotype. Trimming cost V 3 bases and J 1 base, with 6 bases left between them. The germline CDR1 and CDR2 sequences are SNHLY and FYNNEI. This CDR3 spans 14 amino acids. Individual cDNA molecules received unique molecular identifiers. TCRdb re-analysed the 5' RACE reads in MiXCR, keeping a single row per CDR3 protein. The table includes about 28,000 distinct CDR3 sequences, 5.5% to 7.5% detected once. The sequence was obtained from an adult who was a healthcare worker with PCR-confirmed SARS-CoV-2 infection or an uninfected control (not recorded which). The sequencing used whole blood, collected at baseline. The chain recombines TRBV2 with TRBJ2-2, with D hard to call. In DNA form, the CDR3 reads TGTGCCAGCAGTGAGATAGAGAACACCGGGGAGCTGTTTTTT. This codes for CASSEIENTGELFF.